This passage covers 9 T cell receptor beta chains from one sample sequenced in a study of glioma-infiltrating T cells. TCR alpha and beta CDR3 regions were amplified from RNA using iRepertoire nested multiplex PCR. One entry per CDR3 protein, called by TCRdb with MiXCR from the multiplex PCR reads. The sample has approximately 400,000 distinct CDR3 sequences; roughly two fifths are singletons. The specimen was glioma tissue, nonneoplastic brain tissue, or PBMCs (not recorded which). The source of these receptors is a human donor with low-grade glioma or glioblastoma, undergoing nonglioma brain surgery, or in good health (not recorded which).

The genes are TRBV20-1 and TRBJ2-5, with 9 nucleotides matching TRBD1. Germline loops: CDR1 DFQATT, CDR2 SNEGSKA (reference sequence). J lost 5 bases, V lost 5 bases, and 9 bases had no gene match. The CDR3 is 14 amino acids. Here the CDR3 reads CSAVPGQGRETQYF. The CDR3 coding sequence is TGCAGTGCTGTCCCGGGACAGGGACGGGAGACCCAGTACTTC.

As to this clonotype: The junction departs from germline at one end; a sequencing error may be responsible. This rearrangement joins TRBV27 to TRBJ1-4, with D possibly being TRBD1 (5 bases). Germline V lookup: CDR1 MNHEY, CDR2 SMNVEV (reference sequence). CDR3 size: 12 residues. CDR3 loop: CAGGLLGEKLLF. The CDR3 coding sequence is TGTGCCGGCGGCCTCCTGGGGGAAAAACTGTTGTTT.

The rearrangement joins TRBV20-1 to TRBJ1-5; TRBD1 might be the D (5 bases). The CDR3 has 15 residues. Trimming pared 7 bases from V and 4 bases from J, leaving 20 bases between. CDR1 is DFQATT, CDR2 SNEGSKA, per germline (reference sequence). CDR3 protein: CSGKKDNLLNQPQHF. DNA of the CDR3: TGCAGTGGTAAAAAGGACAATCTCCTAAATCAGCCCCAGCATTTT.

To note about this clonotype: One end of the junction is discordant with germline, which a read error may explain. V and J are TRBV4-2 and TRBJ2-7; D possibly corresponds to TRBD1 (6 bases). This CDR3 is 16 amino acids long. Looked up from germline, CDR1 is LGHNA and CDR2 is YNFKEQ. The CDR3 reads CVSSNGDGTPVDEQYF. In nucleotides, the CDR3 is TGTGTCAGCAGCAACGGGGACGGGACACCCGTCGACGAGCAGTACTTC.

As to this clonotype: This may come from a read error, since a much larger clone is one base off. The chain employs TRBV4-1 and TRBJ2-7; the D is unclear. The CDR3 extends over 14 amino acids. The germline gives CDR1 MGHRA, CDR2 YSYEKL. The CDR3 nucleotides are TGCGCCAGCAGCCAAGATCGGACGCACAATGAGAAGTTCTTC. It translates to CASSQDRTHNEKFF.

This chain uses TRBV5-1 with TRBJ2-1; unclear D gene. The germline V and J ends were trimmed by 1 base and 7 bases, with 9 bases remaining between them. Germline loops: CDR1 SGHRS, CDR2 YFSETQ. The CDR3 spans 13 residues. The CDR3 DNA follows: TGCGCCAGCAGCTTGATGCAGAGGAATGAGCAGTTCTTC. This sequence encodes CASSLMQRNEQFF.

The chain is built from TRBV5-8 and TRBJ2-3; 8 bases fit TRBD2. This CDR3 contains 16 residues. Germline assignment: CDR1 SGHTS and CDR2 YDEGEE. V shed 0 bases, J shed 0 bases, and the junction held 3 bases outside the gene matches. CDR3 coding DNA: TGTGCCAGCAGCTTGGCGTCTAGCGGGAGCACAGATACGCAGTATTTT. This translates into CASSLASSGSTDTQYF.

This clonotype occurred many times. The chain has TRBV28 and TRBJ2-7, with a possible D match to TRBD1 (6 bases). Germline loops: CDR1 MDHEN, CDR2 SYDVKM. Trimming shortened V by 2 bases and J by 9 bases, and 14 bases separated the two germline ends. CDR3 size: 13 residues. DNA of the CDR3: TGTGCCAGCAGTTTACTGGACAGCCGATTGCAGTACTTC. Residues: CASSLLDSRLQYF.

V usage is TRBV20-1 and J usage is TRBJ1-2, with TRBD1 identical over 7 bases. The CDR3 length is 14 residues. V dropped 6 bases and J dropped 3; count of bases not matched to a gene: 10. Germline loops: CDR1 DFQATT, CDR2 SNEGSKA (reference sequence). CDR3 sequence: CSATRQGSDYGYTF. The CDR3, as DNA: TGCAGTGCCACCCGACAGGGTTCGGACTATGGCTACACCTTC.